The 6 T cell receptor beta chains in this list originate from one sample, sequenced in a study of T cell repertoires in cytomegalovirus infection. Their specific antigens are unknown. MiXCR, run by TCRdb on the reads, gives a single entry per CDR3 protein. This table has around 570,000 distinct CDR3 sequences, 40% appearing once. This sample comprised cultured PBMCs, obtained from culture after CMV antigen stimulation. These receptors were taken from a human donor in good health (CMV status not recorded). Some clones in this sample may be carry-over from other donors' samples.

A single count supports this clonotype. CDR3 sequence: CASIQAGAYTEAFF. DNA for the CDR3: TGTGCCAGCATTCAGGCCGGTGCTTACACTGAAGCTTTCTTT. The rearrangement links TRBV6-1 to TRBJ1-1; no clear D gene. This CDR3 contains 14 residues. The V gene's germline CDR1 is MNHNS and CDR2 SASEGT. Trimming left V 7 bases short and J 3 bases short, with 15 bases between.

V is TRBV7-6 and J is TRBJ2-7; 10 nucleotides match TRBD2. Germline CDR1 reads SGHVS; CDR2 reads FNYEAQ. This CDR3 spans 15 amino acids. With 1 base clipped from V and 6 bases from J, the junction kept 6 bases outside the gene matches. Here the CDR3 reads CASSLGSSGRGEQYF. Written as DNA, the CDR3 is TGTGCCAGCAGCTTAGGGTCTAGCGGGAGAGGCGAGCAGTACTTC.

This clonotype was counted only a few times. The rearrangement uses TRBV7-2 and TRBJ1-3, with TRBD1 as a possible D gene (5 bases). The CDR3 has 15 residues. The germline V gene has CDR1 SGHTA and CDR2 FQGNSA. The V end lost 3 bases, the J end lost 2 bases, and 11 bases lay between the germline ends. CDR3 in amino acids: CASSFSAGAGNTIYF. In DNA, the CDR3 is TGTGCCAGCAGCTTTTCGGCGGGGGCTGGAAACACCATATATTTT.

The genes are TRBV27 and TRBJ2-7; D might be TRBD2 (5 bases). V shed 6 bases and J shed 3 bases, with 12 bases lying between them. Germline CDR1 MNHEY, CDR2 SMNVEV (reference sequence). The CDR3 sequence is 13 residues long. The CDR3 nucleotides read TGTGCCAGCAGCTATGGACTGTACTACGAGCAGTACTTC. Encoded protein: CASSYGLYYEQYF.

The V and J genes are TRBV6-5 and TRBJ1-1, with D tentatively TRBD1 (6 bases). CDR1 and CDR2 from the germline V gene are MNHEY and SVGAGI. Trimming left V 0 bases short and J 6 bases short, with 20 bases between. The CDR3 runs to 17 residues. The CDR3 DNA reads TGTGCCAGCAGTTACTCCCGGTCAGGGGTTTTACGGGCTGAAGCTTTCTTT. It specifies CASSYSRSGVLRAEAFF.

The gene calls are TRBV10-3 and TRBJ2-5; the D gene is possibly TRBD1 (5 bases). CDR3 length equals 16 residues. In germline, CDR1 is ENHRY, CDR2 SYGVKD. V shed 3 bases and J shed 2 bases, with 16 bases lying between them. The CDR3 protein is CAISDRTPRLQETQYF. In nucleotides, the CDR3 is TGTGCCATCAGTGACCGGACACCCCGATTACAAGAGACCCAGTACTTC.